This T cell receptor (beta chain) originates from a study of shared clonotypes between healthy human individuals. The length of the CDR3 is 13 residues. The ends were cut back, 7 bases at V and 2 bases at J, with 13 bases in the middle. Germline CDR1 SGHNT, CDR2 YYREEE (reference sequence). About this clone itself: Its specificity is not known.

CD4+ cells were split into CD45RA+ naive and CD45RA-negative memory subsets. Notes on the study in general: The genetic and exposure-history diversity represented was limited by few donors.

Splitting of each subset's genomic DNA was done evenly across several immunoSEQ plates. Original processing methods: Junction-only sequences without quality scores came from ImmunoSEQ, so filtering differed. Sequenced by immunoSEQ multiplex PCR; TCRdb stores in-frame clones only, minus some. That table supplies the V and J calls and clone size; D and trimming were determined from the DNA. Here the sample spans around 700,000 clones, about 78% being singletons. This clonotype was sampled from a young woman in good health. The material sequenced was memory CD4+ T cells sorted from blood. As to subset: CD45RA-negative fraction. The genes are TRBV5-4 and TRBJ2-7; D ambiguous. The CDR3 DNA reads as TGTGCCAGCTCAAAGGCGCGCACCTACGAGCAGTACTTC. Protein product: CASSKARTYEQYF.